Sequencing of this T cell receptor (beta chain) was carried out in a study of T cells in Graves' hyperthyroidism and ophthalmopathy. Looked up from germline, CDR1 is SEHNR and CDR2 is FQNEAQ (reference sequence). With 5 bases removed from V and 0 bases from J, the gap between germline ends came to 11 bases. The CDR3 consists of 15 residues. Exclusions: uncontrolled infection, other autoimmune disease, pregnancy, lactation. RNA transcripts provided the source from which TCR beta CDR3 regions were amplified. First-round RT-PCR targeting the TCR CDR3 was performed with the HTBI primer set. One entry per CDR3 protein results from TCRdb running MiXCR on the multiplex PCR reads. The table lists some 600,000 distinct CDR3 sequences, more than 45% of them singletons. This clonotype was observed a few times.

The clonotype was recovered from a woman in her late teens or twenties with Graves' hyperthyroidism. The material sequenced was peripheral blood or thyroid tissue (not recorded which). The chain couples TRBV7-9 to TRBJ1-5; TRBD1 is a possible D gene (5 bases). The CDR3 sequence is CASSPGTYSNQPQHF. CDR3 coding DNA: TGTGCCAGCAGCCCGGGGACGTATAGCAATCAGCCCCAGCATTTT. The whole variable domain, filled in from reference TRBV7-9 and TRBJ1-5, reads DTGVSQNPRHKITKRGQNVTFRCDPISEHNRLYWYRQTLGQGPEFLTYFQNEAQLEKSRLLSDRFSAERPKGSFSTLEIQRTEQGDSAMYLCASSPGTYSNQPQHFGDGTRLSIL.